This T cell receptor (beta chain) is from a study of blood T cell repertoires in COVID-19. CDR3 length equals 14 residues. V shed 4 bases and J 6 bases; nucleotides not matched to a gene: 6. CDR1 is ENHRY, CDR2 SYGVKD, per germline. The data were produced by immunoSEQ multiplex PCR, yet TCRdb's version contains in-frame clones alone and is incomplete. The repertoire holds approximately 51,000 clones, 86% seen once, with 5% in the top ten. This sequence originates from a man aged 40-49 years with active COVID-19. Material for sequencing was peripheral blood. The V call is TRBV10-3, the J call TRBJ2-7; TRBD2 matches 10 bases. CDR3 sequence (DNA): TGTGCCATCAGTGTAAGCGGGAGGGCCCTCGAGCAGTACTTC. Encoded protein: CAISVSGRALEQYF.